The present T cell receptor beta chain was sequenced within a study of blood T cell repertoires in COVID-19. At the level of the study: Spain, Italy and the United States supplied samples that represented acute and convalescent COVID-19. PBMCs, B-cell-depleted T cells, or T cells provided the cDNA or gDNA that made up the material.

This CDR3 is 13 amino acids long. The germline CDR1 and CDR2 sequences are MNHNY and SVGAGI (reference sequence). Trimming took off 4 bases at V and 1 base at J, with 7 bases between the two ends. Authors' processing steps: Estimated nucleated cell counts came from reference gene primer amplification. The method was immunoSEQ multiplex PCR; TCRdb's version includes in-frame clones alone and lacks a portion of them. V and J calls and clone size are as listed in that table; D and trimming were resolved from the DNA. Of 140,000 to 150,000 clones listed, almost 90% are singletons. Sequenced sample: peripheral blood. The chain has TRBV6-6 and TRBJ1-2, with a tentative D call TRBD1 (5 bases). The TCR comes from a human donor in a cohort sampled during active COVID-19. The CDR3 nucleotides are TGTGCCAGCAGTTGGAGGGGTAACTATGGCTACACCTTC. Translating gives CASSWRGNYGYTF.